This TCR beta chain was profiled in a study of T cell changes during pregnancy in multiple sclerosis. The CDR3 length is 14 residues. In germline, CDR1 is MNHEY, CDR2 SVGAGI. The data were produced by immunoSEQ multiplex PCR, yet TCRdb's version contains in-frame clones alone and is incomplete. The sample carries tens of thousands of clones, about 88% recorded once. The sample here was CD4+ T cells from peripheral blood mononuclear cells, taken in the first trimester of pregnancy. This receptor was identified in a female donor with multiple sclerosis, enrolled in a pregnancy study. The rearrangement joins TRBV6-5 to TRBJ2-5; maybe TRBD2 (6 bases). The J call could be wrong; TRBJ2-7 is a better fit for the DNA end. This chain's CDR3 is CASSYSSGVVEQYF. In DNA, the CDR3 is TGTGCCAGCAGTTACTCGTCGGGAGTGGTCGAGCAGTACTTC.